One sample yielded the 3 T cell receptor beta chains listed below, sequenced in a study of blood T cell repertoires in COVID-19 (dated by TCRdb to the early 2020s). Libraries were made using the immunoSEQ multiplex PCR assay. TCRdb obtained this table from immuneACCESS and retained in-frame rearrangements with V and J assigned. These tables miss some clones; where compared with another copy, unresolved V genes account for less than half of the shortfall, and the remainder is unexplained. Here the sample has fewer than 250,000 clones; about 87% occur a single time. The biggest ten clones account for 3% to 3.5% of the sample. Sequencing used peripheral blood. These receptor sequences come from a man between 60 and 75 years old with acute or convalescent COVID-19.

The chain links TRBV4-1 to TRBJ2-7, with TRBD1 matching 10 bases. Germline-derived CDR1 and CDR2 are MGHRA and YSYEKL. With 1 base clipped from V and 3 bases from J, the junction kept 3 bases outside the gene matches. There are 15 residues in the CDR3. CDR3 protein: CASSQVGTGVYEQYF. In DNA form, the CDR3 reads TGCGCCAGCAGCCAAGTGGGGACAGGGGTCTACGAGCAGTACTTC.

The chain carries TRBV15 and TRBJ2-1, with 8 nucleotides matching TRBD1. The J segment lost 10 bases and the V segment lost 0 bases, leaving 11 bases of the junction unmatched. The CDR3 consists of 16 residues. Germline assignment: CDR1 LNHNV and CDR2 YYDKDF (reference sequence). The CDR3 protein is CATSRDSSTGGEEQFF. The CDR3 coding sequence is TGTGCCACCAGCAGAGATTCGTCCACAGGGGGAGAAGAGCAGTTCTTC. Drawing the rest from reference TRBV15 and TRBJ2-1, the complete variable domain is DAMVIQNPRYQVTQFGKPVTLSCSQTLNHNVMYWYQQKSSQAPKLLFHYYDKDFNNEADTPDNFQSRRPNTSFCFLDIRSPGLGDTAMYLCATSRDSSTGGEEQFFGPGTRLTVL.

This clone appeared a single time. The gene calls are TRBV4-1 and TRBJ2-7; D uncertain. In germline, CDR1 is MGHRA, CDR2 YSYEKL. The CDR3 is 15 residues long. V lost 4 bases to trimming and J lost 2 bases, with 15 bases between them. The CDR3 region is CASSLRDSPPYEQYF. Here the CDR3 DNA reads TGCGCCAGCAGCCTCCGAGACTCCCCCCCCTACGAGCAGTACTTC.